This entry lists 26 T cell receptor beta chains sequenced from one sample in a study of monozygotic twins with inflammatory bowel disease. TCRdb re-analyzed the 5' RACE reads; it lists each CDR3 protein once, without DNA. The sample data list a few hundred thousand distinct CDR3 sequences. The sample comprised blood. Receptor source: a human donor with ulcerative colitis or Crohn's disease, or a healthy co-twin of an affected twin (not recorded which).

The V and J genes are TRBV12-3 or TRBV12-4 and TRBJ2-1; TCRdb gives TRBD2 as the D gene, but with no DNA this cannot be confirmed. The CDR3 length is 15 residues. The CDR3 region is CASSSTSGSGNEQFF.

The genes are TRBV7-2 and TRBJ1-6; with no DNA, the TCRdb D assignment of TRBD1 cannot be verified. The CDR3 extends over 16 amino acids. The germline CDR1 and CDR2 sequences are SGHTA and FQGNSA. CDR3 sequence: CASSLAGTAYNSPLHF.

V and J are TRBV15 and TRBJ2-7; TCRdb's D call, TRBD2, is unchecked because there is no DNA. CDR3 length equals 15 residues. Germline V gene sequence: CDR1 LNHNV, CDR2 YYDKDF (reference sequence). Here the CDR3 reads CATSRGKLAGSFKYF.

This sequence joins TRBV5-4 and TRBJ1-2; TCRdb picks TRBD1, but there is no DNA to check that call. Germline CDR1 reads SGHNT; CDR2 reads YYREEE (reference sequence). The CDR3 totals 14 residues. The CDR3: CASSADRGRYGYTF.

The chain has TRBV29-1 and TRBJ2-7; absent DNA, TCRdb's TRBD1 call cannot be checked. The CDR3 contains 12 residues. CDR1 is SQVTM and CDR2 is ANQGSEA in the germline V gene. The CDR3 region is CSVGTLSYEQYF.

The chain links TRBV7-2 to TRBJ1-6. Germline V CDR1 and CDR2: SGHTA, FQGNSA. CDR3 length equals 13 residues. CDR3 amino acids: CASSLKTASPLHF. Complete variable domain (other parts from reference TRBV7-2 and TRBJ1-6): GAGVSQSPSNKVTEKGKDVELRCDPISGHTALYWYRQSLGQGLEFLIYFQGNSAPDKSGLPSDRFSAERTGGSVSTLTIQRTQQEDSAVYLCASSLKTASPLHFGNGTRLTVT.

This sequence joins TRBV24-1 and TRBJ2-2; TCRdb picks TRBD1, but there is no DNA to check that call. The CDR3 runs 16 residues. Germline V gene sequence: CDR1 KGHDR, CDR2 SFDVKD. The chain's CDR3 is CATSDPQGVLFGELFF.

The V and J genes are TRBV5-5 and TRBJ2-5; TCRdb calls TRBD1, which cannot be checked without DNA. CDR1 and CDR2 from the germline V gene are SGHKS and YYEKEE (reference sequence). CDR3 size: 15 residues. The CDR3 region is CASSLDRAGMKTQYF.

The V call is TRBV7-6, the J call TRBJ1-5. CDR3 size: 15 residues. Germline V gene data show CDR1 as SGHVS and CDR2 as FNYEAQ. The CDR3 sequence is CASSLGPAGNQPQHF.

The V call is TRBV27, the J call TRBJ2-3. This CDR3 is built from 17 residues. Germline CDR1 is MNHEY and CDR2 is SMNVEV (reference sequence). The CDR3 protein is CASSQTLGFLNTDTQYF.

The V call is TRBV29-1, the J call TRBJ2-5; the D call of TRBD1 rests on TCRdb alone, since no DNA is present to check it. Germline V gene sequence: CDR1 SQVTM, CDR2 ANQGSEA. This CDR3 has 13 residues. The CDR3 sequence: CSVPGQGQETQYF. The full variable domain, its missing parts supplied by reference TRBV29-1 and TRBJ2-5, is SAVISQKPSRDICQRGTSLTIQCQVDSQVTMMFWYRQQPGQSLTLIATANQGSEATYESGFVIDKFPISRPNLTFSTLTVSNMSPEDSSIYLCSVPGQGQETQYFGPGTRLLVL.

The rearrangement uses TRBV3-1 and TRBJ2-1. The CDR3 contains 11 residues. The germline V gene has CDR1 LGHDT and CDR2 YNNKEL (reference sequence). The CDR3 region is CASSQVREQFF.

The chain joins TRBV29-1 to TRBJ2-7. The CDR3 is made up of 12 amino acids. Germline V lookup: CDR1 SQVTM, CDR2 ANQGSEA. CDR3 region: CSVEVAWGEQYF.

The chain couples TRBV5-6 to TRBJ2-5. The germline CDR1 and CDR2 sequences are SGHDT and YYEEEE. The CDR3 is 14 amino acids. The CDR3 sequence is CASSLGSNQETQYF.

The chain is built from TRBV5-4 and TRBJ2-5; absent DNA, TCRdb's TRBD1 call cannot be checked. There are 15 residues in the CDR3. Per the germline V gene, CDR1 is SGHNT and CDR2 is YYREEE (reference sequence). The CDR3 region is CASSSDRVVGETQYF. The full variable domain, in which reference TRBV5-4 and TRBJ2-5 provide the parts outside the CDR3, is ETGVTQSPTHLIKTRGQQVTLRCSSQSGHNTVSWYQQALGQGPQFIFQYYREEENGRGNFPPRFSGLQFPNYSSELNVNALELDDSALYLCASSSDRVVGETQYFGPGTRLLVL.

V is TRBV4-3 and J is TRBJ1-4; TCRdb picks TRBD1, but there is no DNA to check that call. The CDR3 loop spans 15 amino acids. Germline V gene sequence: CDR1 LGHNA, CDR2 YSLEER. The CDR3 loop reads CASSQSLTVNEKLFF.

The V and J genes are TRBV27 and TRBJ1-1; TCRdb outputs TRBD1, but without DNA this stays unchecked. The CDR3 consists of 18 residues. Germline V gene lookup returns CDR1 MNHEY and CDR2 SMNVEV (reference sequence). This CDR3 reads CASSRRNRDRGLNTEAFF.

The gene calls are TRBV6-6 and TRBJ2-2. The CDR3 totals 14 residues. Germline lookup yields CDR1 MNHNY and CDR2 SVGAGI (reference sequence). CDR3: CASRDSLRTGELFF.

The chain combines TRBV6-1 with TRBJ1-1. Germline CDR1 reads MNHNS; CDR2 reads SASEGT. CDR3 length equals 18 residues. CDR3 sequence reads: CASSRLVLGGYQNTEAFF.

The chain's CDR3 is CSARTGTGTNQPQHF. The chain joins TRBV20-1 to TRBJ1-5; TCRdb proposes TRBD1, but this gene call is untestable without DNA. CDR1 DFQATT and CDR2 SNEGSKA come from the germline V gene (reference sequence). The CDR3 has 15 amino acids.

The V and J genes are TRBV5-6 and TRBJ2-1. The germline CDR1 and CDR2 sequences are SGHDT and YYEEEE. The length of the CDR3 is 13 residues. The CDR3 sequence: CASSLGIYNEQFF.

The V and J genes are TRBV6-1 and TRBJ2-7; TCRdb selects TRBD1, and the lack of DNA leaves this call unchecked. The CDR3 is 13 amino acids. Germline V CDR1 and CDR2: MNHNS, SASEGT. This CDR3 reads CASMRDRSVEQYF.

The chain uses TRBV6-1 and TRBJ1-1; TCRdb's D call, TRBD1, is unchecked because there is no DNA. The CDR3 consists of 14 residues. CDR1 and CDR2 (germline): MNHNS, SASEGT. The CDR3 loop is CASIDQGRNTEAFF.

The chain carries TRBV10-3 and TRBJ1-6. Germline V CDR1 and CDR2: ENHRY, SYGVKD. The CDR3 runs to 12 residues. This CDR3 reads CAIITILRPLHF.

The CDR3 loop reads CSASPSSPLHF. The chain links TRBV20-1 to TRBJ1-6. The CDR3 spans 11 residues. Germline CDR1 is DFQATT and CDR2 is SNEGSKA (reference sequence).

The chain combines TRBV11-1 with TRBJ2-2; TCRdb outputs TRBD2, but without DNA this stays unchecked. This CDR3 is built from 21 residues. Germline V gives CDR1 SGHAT, CDR2 FQDESV (reference sequence). The CDR3 here is CASSLRWTQTADSVFTGELFF.